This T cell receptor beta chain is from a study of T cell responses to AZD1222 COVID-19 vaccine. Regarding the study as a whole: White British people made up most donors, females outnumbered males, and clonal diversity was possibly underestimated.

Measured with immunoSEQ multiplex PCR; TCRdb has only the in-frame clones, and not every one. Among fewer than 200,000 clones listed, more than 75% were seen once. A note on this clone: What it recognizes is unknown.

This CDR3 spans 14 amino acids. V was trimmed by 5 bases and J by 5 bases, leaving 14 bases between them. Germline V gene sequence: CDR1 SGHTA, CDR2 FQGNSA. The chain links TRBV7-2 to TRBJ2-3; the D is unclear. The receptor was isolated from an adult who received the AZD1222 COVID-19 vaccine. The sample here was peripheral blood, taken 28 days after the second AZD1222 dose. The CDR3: CASSALSRVDTQYF. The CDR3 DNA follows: TGTGCCAGCAGCGCCCTTTCTAGGGTAGATACGCAGTATTTT.